This TCR beta chain is drawn from a study of high-grade serous ovarian cancer treatment subgroups. Study overall: Samples averaged approximately 14,000 reads and several thousand unique TCR beta rearrangements. Points from the study as a whole: These tumor repertoires lack spatial information from bulk sequencing. The analyses considered CDR3 and ignored CDR1 and CDR2. Tumors within one patient showed repertoire similarity of 0.11 to 0.79.

This CDR3 has 14 amino acids. Germline CDR1 reads SNHLY; CDR2 reads FYNNEI. V dropped 8 bases and J dropped 1; count of bases not matched to a gene: 7. Tumor tissue was taken before any definitive surgery or chemotherapy was given. Measured with immunoSEQ multiplex PCR; TCRdb has only the in-frame clones, and not every one. Of approximately 10,000 clones listed, 55% to 75% were seen once; the top ten hold approximately 10%. Regarding this clone: Its target is unknown.

The receptor's source is a human donor with high-grade serous ovarian cancer. Material: tumor tissue. The chain is built from TRBV2 and TRBJ2-5; 7 nucleotides agree with TRBD2. The CDR3 nucleotides read TGTGCCAGCCGGGAGGCGGGCACCCAAGAGACCCAGTACTTC. Amino acid sequence: CASREAGTQETQYF.